Each of the 2 T cell receptor beta chains below was sequenced from the same sample in a study of radiotherapy plus CTLA-4 blockade in lung cancer. The table came from immunoSEQ multiplex PCR; TCRdb's copy has only in-frame clones and leaves some out. The profile covers under 50,000 clones, with nearly 80% appearing a single time and less than 25% taken by the ten largest. The sample here was peripheral blood, taken from a patient treated with radiotherapy plus ipilimumab. These receptors were obtained from a human donor with non-small cell lung cancer that progressed on radiotherapy plus ipilimumab.

The chain employs TRBV4-3 and TRBJ1-2; TRBD1 matches 9 bases. The CDR3 sequence is 13 residues long. J gave up 8 bases and V 3 bases, and 4 bases lay outside the gene matches. The germline V gene has CDR1 LGHNA and CDR2 YSLEER. This CDR3 is CASSQGQGGGYTF. In nucleotides, the CDR3 is TGCGCCAGCAGCCAGGGACAGGGAGGGGGCTACACCTTC.

This clone was observed a handful of times. The chain has TRBV18 and TRBJ1-6; D might be TRBD1 (5 bases). V dropped 0 bases and J dropped 7 bases, with 13 bases sitting between them. This CDR3 has 16 amino acids. Germline V gives CDR1 KGHSH, CDR2 LQKENI. CDR3 in amino acids: CASSPPQRAGNSPLHF. The CDR3 coding sequence is TGTGCCAGCTCACCACCGCAACGGGCAGGGAATTCACCCCTCCACTTT.